The TCR beta chain under discussion was sequenced for a study of T-cell reconstitution after alpha-beta-depleted transplantation in children. In this sample, this clonotype turned up many times. TCRbeta library construction was performed incorporating unique molecular identifiers. TCRdb re-derived calls from the PCR reads in MiXCR, one entry per CDR3 protein. The table has around 200,000 distinct CDR3 sequences, over 5.5% seen once; the top ten hold 3%. Trimming cost V 1 base and J 5 bases; bases outside gene matches: 5. This CDR3 spans 14 amino acids. Germline V gene lookup returns CDR1 SGHRS and CDR2 YFSETQ.

This receptor was obtained from a human donor who donated a stem cell graft to a child with Wiskott-Aldrich syndrome. Sample: PBMCs from the stem cell graft donor, taken from the stem cell graft. The chain employs TRBV5-1 and TRBJ2-7, with 8 nucleotides matching TRBD2. CDR3 in amino acids: CASSLWREVDEQYF. The CDR3 nucleotides read TGCGCCAGCAGCTTGTGGCGGGAGGTGGACGAGCAGTACTTC.